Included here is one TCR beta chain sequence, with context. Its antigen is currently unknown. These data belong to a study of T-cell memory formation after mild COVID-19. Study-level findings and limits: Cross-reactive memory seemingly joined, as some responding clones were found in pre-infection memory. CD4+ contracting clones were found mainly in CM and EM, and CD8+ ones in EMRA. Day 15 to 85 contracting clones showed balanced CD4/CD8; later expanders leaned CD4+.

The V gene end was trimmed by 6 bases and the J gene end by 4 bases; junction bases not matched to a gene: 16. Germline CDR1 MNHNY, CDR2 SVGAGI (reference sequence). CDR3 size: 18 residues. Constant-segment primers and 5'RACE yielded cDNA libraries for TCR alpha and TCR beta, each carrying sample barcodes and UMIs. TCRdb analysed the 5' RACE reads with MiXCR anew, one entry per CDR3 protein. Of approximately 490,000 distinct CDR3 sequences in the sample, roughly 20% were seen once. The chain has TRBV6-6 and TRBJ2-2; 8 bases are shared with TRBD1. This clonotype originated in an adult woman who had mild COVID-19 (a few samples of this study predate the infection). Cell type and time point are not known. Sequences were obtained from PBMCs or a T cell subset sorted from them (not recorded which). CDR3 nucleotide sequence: TGTGCCAGCAGGGCGACAGGGGAGGCCCTAGCGAGCACCGGGGAGCTGTTTTTT. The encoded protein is CASRATGEALASTGELFF.